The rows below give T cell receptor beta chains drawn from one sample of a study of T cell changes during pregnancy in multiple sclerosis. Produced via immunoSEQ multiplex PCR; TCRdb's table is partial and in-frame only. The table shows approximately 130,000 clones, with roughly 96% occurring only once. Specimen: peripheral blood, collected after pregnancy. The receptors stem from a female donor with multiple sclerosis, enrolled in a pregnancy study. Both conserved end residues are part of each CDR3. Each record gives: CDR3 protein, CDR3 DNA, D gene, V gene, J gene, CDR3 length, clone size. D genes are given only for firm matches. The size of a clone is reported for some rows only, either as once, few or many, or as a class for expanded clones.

CASSLATSGREQFF	TGTGCCAGCAGCTTGGCCACTAGCGGGAGAGAGCAGTTCTTC	TRBD2	TRBV5-4	TRBJ2-1	14	NA
CASSLSGQGGGEQYF	TGTGCCAGCAGTTTATCTGGACAGGGGGGAGGCGAGCAGTACTTC	TRBD1	TRBV28	TRBJ2-7	15	NA
CASSLIAGQLGEAFF	TGTGCCAGCAGTTTAATTGCAGGACAGCTGGGTGAAGCTTTCTTT	NA	TRBV27	TRBJ1-1	15	NA
CATGRAGTSSYEQYF	TGTGCCACCGGCAGGGCGGGGACGAGCTCCTACGAGCAGTACTTC	NA	TRBV15	TRBJ2-7	15	NA
CSVDRATSANYGYTF	TGCAGCGTTGACAGGGCAACGTCGGCTAACTATGGCTACACCTTC	NA	TRBV29-1	TRBJ1-2	15	few
CASSTRLAGELFF	TGTGCCAGCAGCACCCGACTAGCCGGGGAGCTGTTTTTT	NA	TRBV7-6	TRBJ2-2	13	NA
CASSIVVSPHEQYF	TGTGCCAGTAGTATAGTGGTGAGCCCTCACGAGCAGTACTTC	NA	TRBV19	TRBJ2-7	14	NA
CASSNQGARSTEAFF	TGTGCCAGCAGCAATCAGGGGGCCCGGAGCACTGAAGCTTTCTTT	TRBD1	TRBV9	TRBJ1-1	15	NA
CASSFAGVGNQPQHF	TGTGCCAGCAGTTTTGCGGGGGTGGGCAATCAGCCCCAGCATTTT	NA	TRBV28	TRBJ1-5	15	NA
CASSLGQGNTEAFF	TGTGCCAGCAGTCTCGGACAGGGGAACACTGAAGCTTTCTTT	TRBD1	TRBV6-1	TRBJ1-1	14	NA
CASSSGQGNYAEAFF	TGCGCCAGCAGCTCGGGACAGGGGAACTACGCTGAAGCTTTCTTT	TRBD1	TRBV5-1	TRBJ1-1	15	NA
CAWSRSGGLRQYF	TGTGCCTGGAGTCGGTCAGGGGGCTTACGGCAGTATTTT	TRBD1	TRBV30	TRBJ2-3	13	NA
CASSLWTGDTEAFF	TGCGCCAGCAGCTTATGGACAGGGGACACTGAAGCTTTCTTT	TRBD1	TRBV5-1	TRBJ1-1	14	NA
CASSSTGRVYEQYF	TGTGCCAGCAGCTCGACAGGGCGCGTTTACGAGCAGTACTTC	TRBD1	TRBV5-6	TRBJ2-7	14	once
CASSDTGDEQYF	TGTGCCAGCAGCGATACAGGGGACGAGCAGTACTTC	TRBD1	TRBV7-9	TRBJ2-7	12	NA
CASSPLYGDEKLFF	TGCGCCAGCAGCCCGCTTTATGGAGACGAAAAACTGTTTTTT	NA	TRBV4-1	TRBJ1-4	14	NA
CASSPRRQGTGYEQYF	TGTGCCAGCAGCCCGCGCCGACAGGGAACGGGCTACGAGCAGTACTTC	TRBD1	TRBV5-8	TRBJ2-7	16	NA
CASSLAGGGGANVLTF	TGTGCCAGCAGCTTGGCAGGGGGCGGTGGGGCCAACGTCCTGACTTTC	TRBD1	TRBV5-4	TRBJ2-6	16	NA
CASRHGVSHEQFF	TGTGCCAGCAGACACGGGGTATCCCATGAGCAGTTCTTC	NA	TRBV5-5	TRBJ2-1	13	NA
CASSLWYRANEQFF	TGTGCCAGCAGCTTGTGGTACAGGGCCAATGAGCAGTTCTTC	NA	TRBV5-6	TRBJ2-1	14	NA
CSVETGMGTEAFF	TGCAGCGTTGAGACCGGGATGGGGACTGAAGCTTTCTTT	NA	TRBV29-1	TRBJ1-1	13	NA
CASSRFAGPVTDTQYF	TGCGCCAGCAGCCGCTTCGCGGGGCCCGTCACAGATACGCAGTATTTT	NA	TRBV5-1	TRBJ2-3	16	NA
CASSFRTSGSGEQFF	TGTGCCAGCAGTTTTCGGACTAGCGGGAGTGGTGAGCAGTTCTTC	TRBD2	TRBV28	TRBJ2-1	15	NA
CASSPGGLARSSYEQYF	TGTGCCAGCAGCCCAGGGGGACTAGCGAGAAGCTCCTACGAGCAGTACTTC	TRBD2	TRBV5-4	TRBJ2-7	17	once
CSVAVAGAVFDEQFF	TGCAGCGTTGCCGTAGCGGGAGCCGTCTTCGATGAGCAGTTCTTC	TRBD2	TRBV29-1	TRBJ2-1	15	NA
CASSHAPREGGYEQYF	TGCGCCAGCAGCCACGCCCCGAGGGAGGGCGGCTACGAGCAGTACTTC	TRBD2	TRBV4-3	TRBJ2-7	16	NA
CASQRAGGTGELFF	TGTGCCAGCCAGAGGGCGGGGGGCACCGGGGAGCTGTTTTTT	TRBD2	TRBV28	TRBJ2-2	14	few
CASSQPPGVTGELFF	TGTGCCAGCAGCCAACCTCCGGGGGTCACCGGGGAGCTGTTTTTT	NA	TRBV7-9	TRBJ2-2	15	NA
CASSSRGVGSGELFF	TGTGCCAGCAGCAGCCGGGGGGTCGGATCCGGGGAGCTGTTTTTT	TRBD2	TRBV7-9	TRBJ2-2	15	NA
CASSIEAAMFYGYTF	TGTGCCAGTAGTATAGAAGCGGCGATGTTCTATGGCTACACCTTC	NA	TRBV19	TRBJ1-2	15	NA